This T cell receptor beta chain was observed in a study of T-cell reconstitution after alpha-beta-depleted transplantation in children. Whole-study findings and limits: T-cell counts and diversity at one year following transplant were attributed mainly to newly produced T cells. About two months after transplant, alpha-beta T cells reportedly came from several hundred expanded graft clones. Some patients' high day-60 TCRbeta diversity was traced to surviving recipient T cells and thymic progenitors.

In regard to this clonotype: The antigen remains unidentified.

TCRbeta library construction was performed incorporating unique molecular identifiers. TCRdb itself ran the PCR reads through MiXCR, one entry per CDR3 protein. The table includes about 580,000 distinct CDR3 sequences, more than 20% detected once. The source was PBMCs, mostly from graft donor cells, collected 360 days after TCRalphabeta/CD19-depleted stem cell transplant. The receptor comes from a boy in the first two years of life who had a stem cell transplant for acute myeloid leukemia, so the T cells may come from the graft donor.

CDR3: CASLGLAGTRTISTDTQYF. CDR3 nucleotide sequence: TGTGCCAGTTTAGGACTAGCGGGGACCCGTACCATTAGCACAGATACGCAGTATTTT. The rearrangement links TRBV11-2 to TRBJ2-3; 12 bases agree with TRBD2. V lost 9 bases, J lost 0 bases, and 16 bases stayed unmatched. The CDR3 contains 19 residues. Germline V lookup: CDR1 SGHAT, CDR2 FQNNGV.